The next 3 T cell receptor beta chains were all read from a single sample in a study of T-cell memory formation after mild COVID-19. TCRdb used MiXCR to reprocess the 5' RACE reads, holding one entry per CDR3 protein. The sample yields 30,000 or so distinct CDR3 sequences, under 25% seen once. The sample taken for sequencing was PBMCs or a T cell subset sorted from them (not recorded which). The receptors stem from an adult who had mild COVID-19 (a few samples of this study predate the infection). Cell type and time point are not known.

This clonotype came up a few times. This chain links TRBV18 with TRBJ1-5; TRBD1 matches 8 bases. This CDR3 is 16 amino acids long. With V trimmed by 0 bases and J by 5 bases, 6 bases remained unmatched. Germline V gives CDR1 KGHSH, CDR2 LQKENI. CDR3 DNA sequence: TGTGCCAGCTCACCACCTGGACAGGGACTGTATCAGCCCCAGCATTTT. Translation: CASSPPGQGLYQPQHF. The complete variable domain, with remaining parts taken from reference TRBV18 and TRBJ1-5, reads NAGVMQNPRHLVRRRGQEARLRCSPMKGHSHVYWYRQLPEEGLKFMVYLQKENIIDESGMPKERFSAEFPKEGPSILRIQQVVRGDSAAYFCASSPPGQGLYQPQHFGDGTRLSIL.

This CDR3 is CASSYSAGVWEETQYF. CDR3 nucleotide sequence: TGTGCCAGCAGTTACTCTGCGGGAGTCTGGGAGGAGACCCAGTACTTC. The chain combines TRBV6-5 with TRBJ2-5, with 7 bases aligning to TRBD2. The CDR3 runs to 16 residues. The V segment lost 0 bases and the J segment 5 bases; nucleotides outside the gene matches: 9. Per germline, CDR1 MNHEY and CDR2 SVGAGI.

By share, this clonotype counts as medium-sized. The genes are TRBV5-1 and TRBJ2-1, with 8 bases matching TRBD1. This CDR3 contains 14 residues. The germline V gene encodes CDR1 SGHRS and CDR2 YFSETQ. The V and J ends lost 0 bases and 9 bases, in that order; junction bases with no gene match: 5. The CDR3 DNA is TGCGCCAGCAGCTTGGGGCAGGGGGCAGGTGAGCAGTTCTTC. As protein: CASSLGQGAGEQFF.